This TCR beta chain was recovered during a study of neurological immune-mediated disorders. TCRdb re-called the 5' RACE reads through MiXCR, storing one row per CDR3 protein. The data show fewer than 60,000 distinct CDR3 sequences, roughly 3.8% seen once. This clonotype has a count of ten or more. The CDR3 runs to 15 residues. Per the germline V gene, CDR1 is LGHDT and CDR2 is YNNKEL (reference sequence). V lost 4 bases and J lost 5, with 15 bases in between. The clonotype was recovered from a man in his fifties or sixties with multiple sclerosis. Sequenced input: PBMCs. The rearrangement joins TRBV3-1 to TRBJ2-1, with D perhaps matching TRBD2 (5 bases). CDR3 bases: TGTGCCAGCAGCCCCGTTCTGGTAGCGAACAATGAGCAGTTCTTC. Translation gives CASSPVLVANNEQFF.